This is a list of T cell receptor beta chains from one sample in a study of OX40 agonist ivuxolimab in advanced cancers. The data were produced by immunoSEQ multiplex PCR, yet TCRdb's version contains in-frame clones alone and is incomplete. Of fewer than 25,000 clones detected, more than 80% appear once; the ten largest clones hold under 25%. Sequenced here: CD4+ or CD8+ T cells sorted from blood, sampled in a trial of the OX40 agonist ivuxolimab. The receptors were sampled from an adult with an advanced solid tumor such as melanoma, head and neck, liver or kidney cancer. Both conserved end residues are part of each CDR3. D genes are given only for firm matches. Size values are once, few and many counts, or a class for expanded clones, and some rows have none.

V	J	size	D	DNA	CDR3
TRBV27	TRBJ2-3	-	TRBD1	TGTGCCAGCAGTCGGACAGGAATCACAGATACGCAGTATTTT	CASSRTGITDTQYF
TRBV9	TRBJ2-1	-	TRBD2	TGTGCCAGCAGCGTTAGCGGGACCTCCTACAATGAGCAGTTCTTC	CASSVSGTSYNEQFF
TRBV7-9	TRBJ2-1	-	TRBD1	TGTGCCAGCAGCTTACTCCTGCTCAGGGGGTTGGGTGAGCAGTTCTTC	CASSLLLLRGLGEQFF
TRBV10-1	TRBJ2-7	once	TRBD2	TGCGCCAGCAGTGAGTCTCCGGGAGGTAACTCCTACGAGCAGTACTTC	CASSESPGGNSYEQYF
TRBV11-2	TRBJ2-4	-	-	TGTGCCAGCAGCGGTCGCAGTTCGTCGCTACTAGCCAAAAACATTCAGTACTTC	CASSGRSSSLLAKNIQYF
TRBV5-6	TRBJ2-1	few	-	TGTGCCAGCAGCTTGGGGAGGAGCTCCTCCTACAATGAGCAGTTCTTC	CASSLGRSSSYNEQFF
TRBV21-1	TRBJ1-1	-	-	TGTGCCAGCTCACCCGAGGACAGGGGAGTGAACACTGAAGCTTTCTTT	CASSPEDRGVNTEAFF
TRBV10-1	TRBJ1-1	medium-sized	-	TGCGCCAGCGCAGCTCCGGGAATCGCTGAAGCTTTCTTT	CASAAPGIAEAFF
TRBV18	TRBJ1-5	-	-	TGTGCCAGCTCACCAGTCTTTCAGTCAGGAGACAATCAGCCCCAGCATTTT	CASSPVFQSGDNQPQHF
TRBV5-1	TRBJ2-7	many	TRBD1	TGCGCCAGCAGCTTGGGACAGGGGGCGCAAGAGCAGTACTTC	CASSLGQGAQEQYF
TRBV7-3	TRBJ1-2	once	-	TGTGCCAGCAGCGCGGAGGGTCTGGACGGTGCCTATGGCTACACCTTC	CASSAEGLDGAYGYTF
TRBV7-8	TRBJ2-1	-	-	TGTGCCAGCAGCTTAGAGTTGGGGGCGGGTCAGAATGAGCAGTTCTTC	CASSLELGAGQNEQFF
TRBV27	TRBJ1-2	-	TRBD1	TGTGCCAGCAGTTCTGGTTCAGGGGGGAATGGCTACACCTTC	CASSSGSGGNGYTF
TRBV4-1	TRBJ1-5	few	-	TGCGCCAGCAGCCAGGACAGCCGTAACAATCAGCCCCAGCATTTT	CASSQDSRNNQPQHF
TRBV27	TRBJ1-2	-	-	TGTGCCAGCAGTTTAGGTCCAGGGAATGGCTACACCTTC	CASSLGPGNGYTF
TRBV9	TRBJ2-3	once	-	TGTGCCAGCAGCGTAGATTCGGGAACAGATACGCAGTATTTT	CASSVDSGTDTQYF
TRBV18	TRBJ2-7	-	TRBD1	TGTGCCAGCTCCCTATCGGACAGGGGTATCTACGAGCAGTACTTC	CASSLSDRGIYEQYF
TRBV6-5	TRBJ2-7	once	-	TGTGCCAGCAGGGGGACTCCCAGGGAGCAGTACTTC	CASRGTPREQYF
TRBV23-1	TRBJ2-7	-	-	TGCGCCAGCAGTCACCCCGTGGACAAGTTCTACCCCTACGAGCAGTACTTC	CASSHPVDKFYPYEQYF
TRBV14	TRBJ2-7	-	TRBD1	TGTGCCAGCAGCCAAGATCGCGGGACAGGGACCGCCTACGAGCAGTACTTC	CASSQDRGTGTAYEQYF
TRBV14	TRBJ2-7	-	-	TGTGCCAGCAGCCAAGATTGGGGCTACGAGCAGTACTTC	CASSQDWGYEQYF
TRBV10-3	TRBJ2-7	-	TRBD1	TGTGCCATCAGTGGGCGACAGGGTTCCAACGAGCAGTACTTC	CAISGRQGSNEQYF
TRBV9	TRBJ2-1	-	TRBD2	TGTGCCAGCAGCGTAGAGGGACTAGCGGGAGGAAGCGAGTTCTTC	CASSVEGLAGGSEFF
TRBV5-4	TRBJ1-1	-	-	TGTGCCAGCAGCTCAGGACCGCAGAACACTGAAGCTTTCTTT	CASSSGPQNTEAFF
TRBV27	TRBJ1-2	-	-	TGTGCCAGCAGTTCAGGGGATTACTATGGCTACACCTTC	CASSSGDYYGYTF
TRBV28	TRBJ2-5	-	-	TGTGCCAGCAGTTTATCCACAAACAGGGTTCCCGAAGAGACCCAGTACTTC	CASSLSTNRVPEETQYF
TRBV9	TRBJ2-1	once	-	TGTGCCAGCAGCGTAGCTGGAGACAATGAGCAGTTCTTC	CASSVAGDNEQFF
TRBV6-5	TRBJ2-1	-	TRBD2	TGTGCCAGCAGTTACTCCCCGGGACTAGCGGACGAGCAGTTCTTC	CASSYSPGLADEQFF
TRBV6-5	TRBJ1-1	once	-	TGTGCCAGCAGTTGGGGGGGGTCTGAAGCTTTCTTT	CASSWGGSEAFF
TRBV15	TRBJ2-1	-	TRBD2	TGTGCCACCAGCGAAGTGGGAGGGAGTTACTACAATGAGCAGTTCTTC	CATSEVGGSYYNEQFF
TRBV7-8	TRBJ2-7	-	TRBD2	TGTGCCAGCAGCGGCTTGGGGCGGGGGGGCTCCTACGAGCAGTACTTC	CASSGLGRGGSYEQYF
TRBV10-2	TRBJ2-7	-	TRBD1	TGCGCCAGTTTACAGGGGTTCTCCTACGAGCAGTACTTC	CASLQGFSYEQYF
TRBV7-2	TRBJ2-1	-	TRBD2	TGTGCCAGCAGTCCGATAGCGGGGGGGCCGTGGAATGAGCAGTTCTTC	CASSPIAGGPWNEQFF
TRBV27	TRBJ2-7	-	-	TGTGCCAGCAGTCTTTTAGGGGGGTGGGCTTCGAACGAGCAGTACTTC	CASSLLGGWASNEQYF
TRBV2	TRBJ1-4	-	-	TGTGCCAGCGACAATCTTGCCGCAGCAGGGAGCCATAATGAAAAACTGTTTTTT	CASDNLAAAGSHNEKLFF
TRBV18	TRBJ1-1	-	-	TGTGCCAGCTCACTCGGTAGGGGTTTGAACACTGAAGCTTTCTTT	CASSLGRGLNTEAFF
TRBV6-5	TRBJ2-7	-	TRBD2	TGTGCCAGCAGCCCCGGACTAGGGGACGAGCAGTACTTC	CASSPGLGDEQYF
TRBV19	TRBJ1-2	-	-	TGTGCCAGTAGTATTGCCGGGGTTAACTATGGCTACACCTTC	CASSIAGVNYGYTF
TRBV28	TRBJ2-7	-	-	TGTGCCAGCAGTTCCACCCGCTCCACTACCTACGAGCAGTACTTC	CASSSTRSTTYEQYF
TRBV6-5	TRBJ2-7	-	-	TGTGCCAGCAGTTACGGGCAGCTGGGTGACGAGCAGTACTTC	CASSYGQLGDEQYF
TRBV19	TRBJ2-7	once	-	TGTGCCAGTAGTATAACCCCCAAGGCCTACGAGCAGTACTTC	CASSITPKAYEQYF
TRBV9	TRBJ2-7	medium-sized	TRBD2	TGTGCCAGCAGCGTAGAAGTGGAGGTAGCGGGAGTCGACGAGCAGTACTTC	CASSVEVEVAGVDEQYF
TRBV18	TRBJ1-2	-	-	TGTGCCAGCTCACTCGAACCAGTTCCGTATGGCTACACCTTC	CASSLEPVPYGYTF
TRBV30	TRBJ1-5	-	-	TGTGCCTGGAGTCCTAACCCGGGCCATAGCAATCAGCCCCAGCATTTT	CAWSPNPGHSNQPQHF
TRBV25-1	TRBJ2-7	-	-	TGTGCCAGCAGTGATCCCGGACTCGACGGGGCCGAGCAGTACTTC	CASSDPGLDGAEQYF
TRBV6-4	TRBJ2-6	-	-	TGTGCCAGCAGTGAAAACAGAGTCTCAGGGGCCAACGTCCTGACTTTC	CASSENRVSGANVLTF
TRBV6-5	TRBJ2-1	few	-	TGTGCCAGCAGTTACTCGCCAGGATCCACCTACAATGAGCAGTTCTTC	CASSYSPGSTYNEQFF
TRBV18	TRBJ2-2	-	TRBD2	TGTGCCAGCTCACCTATCAATCCGGGACTAGTTTACACCGGGGAGCTGTTTTTT	CASSPINPGLVYTGELFF